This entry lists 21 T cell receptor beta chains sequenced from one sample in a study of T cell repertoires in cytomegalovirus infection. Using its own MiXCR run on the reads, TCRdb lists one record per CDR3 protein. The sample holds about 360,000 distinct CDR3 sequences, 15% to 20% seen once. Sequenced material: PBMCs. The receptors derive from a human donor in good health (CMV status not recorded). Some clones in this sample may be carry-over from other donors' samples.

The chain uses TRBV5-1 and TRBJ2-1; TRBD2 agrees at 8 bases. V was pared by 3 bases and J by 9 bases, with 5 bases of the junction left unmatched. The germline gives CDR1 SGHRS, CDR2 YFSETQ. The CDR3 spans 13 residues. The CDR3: CASSSGGAIEQFF. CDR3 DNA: TGCGCCAGCAGCTCGGGGGGGGCGATTGAGCAGTTCTTC.

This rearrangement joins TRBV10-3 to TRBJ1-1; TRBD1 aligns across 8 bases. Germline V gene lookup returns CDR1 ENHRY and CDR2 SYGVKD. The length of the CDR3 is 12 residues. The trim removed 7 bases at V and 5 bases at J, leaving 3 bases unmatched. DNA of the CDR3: TGTGCCATCAAAGACAGGGGAACTGAAGCTTTCTTT. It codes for CAIKDRGTEAFF.

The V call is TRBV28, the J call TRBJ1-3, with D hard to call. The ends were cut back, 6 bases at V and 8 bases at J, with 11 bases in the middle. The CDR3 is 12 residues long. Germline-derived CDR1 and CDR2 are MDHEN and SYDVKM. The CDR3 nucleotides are TGTGCCAGCAGCCCCACGGGTTACACCATATATTTT. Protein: CASSPTGYTIYF. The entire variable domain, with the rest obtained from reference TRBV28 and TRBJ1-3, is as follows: DVKVTQSSRYLVKRTGEKVFLECVQDMDHENMFWYRQDPGLGLRLIYFSYDVKMKEKGDIPEGYSVSREKKERFSLILESASTNQTSMYLCASSPTGYTIYFGEGSWLTVV.

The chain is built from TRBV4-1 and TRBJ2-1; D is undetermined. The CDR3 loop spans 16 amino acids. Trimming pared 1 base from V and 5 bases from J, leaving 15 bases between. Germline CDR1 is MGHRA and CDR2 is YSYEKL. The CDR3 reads CASSQGTQRLNNEQFF. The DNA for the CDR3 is TGCGCCAGCAGCCAAGGTACCCAAAGGTTAAACAATGAGCAGTTCTTC.

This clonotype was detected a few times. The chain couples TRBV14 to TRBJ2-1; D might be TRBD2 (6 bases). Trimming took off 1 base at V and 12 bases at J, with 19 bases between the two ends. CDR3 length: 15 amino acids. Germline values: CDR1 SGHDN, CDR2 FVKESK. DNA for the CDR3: TGTGCCAGCAGCCAAGTAAGAGGCGCCATGGAGGGGCAGTTCTTC. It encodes CASSQVRGAMEGQFF.

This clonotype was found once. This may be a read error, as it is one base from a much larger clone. The chain's CDR3 is CASSATGNYGYTF. CDR3 bases: TGTGCCAGCAGCGCGACAGGAAACTATGGCTACACCTTC. The chain is built from TRBV2 and TRBJ1-2; tentatively, D is TRBD1 (6 bases). The V gene lost 6 bases and the J gene lost 2 bases, with 10 bases spanning the gap. CDR1 and CDR2 (germline): SNHLY, FYNNEI. This CDR3 spans 13 amino acids.

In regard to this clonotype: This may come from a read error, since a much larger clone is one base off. CDR3 region: CVSSSAPLAGEGDTQYF. CDR3 sequence (DNA): TGTGTCAGCAGCTCCGCCCCCCTAGCGGGAGAAGGAGATACGCAGTATTTT. This chain joins TRBV7-8 and TRBJ2-3; 10 bases are a match to TRBD2. This CDR3 has 17 residues. Germline assignment: CDR1 SGHVS and CDR2 FQNEAQ.

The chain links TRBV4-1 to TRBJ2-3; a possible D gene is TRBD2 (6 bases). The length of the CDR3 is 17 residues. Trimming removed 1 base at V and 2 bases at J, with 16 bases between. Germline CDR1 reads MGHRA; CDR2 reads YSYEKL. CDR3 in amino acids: CASSQGGHLDYTDTQYF. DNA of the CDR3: TGCGCCAGCAGCCAAGGAGGTCACTTGGACTACACAGATACGCAGTATTTT.

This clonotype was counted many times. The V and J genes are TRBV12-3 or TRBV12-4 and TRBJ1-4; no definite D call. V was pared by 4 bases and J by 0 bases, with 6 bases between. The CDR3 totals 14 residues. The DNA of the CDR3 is TGTGCCAGCAGTTCACAAGCAACTAATGAAAAACTGTTTTTT. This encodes CASSSQATNEKLFF.

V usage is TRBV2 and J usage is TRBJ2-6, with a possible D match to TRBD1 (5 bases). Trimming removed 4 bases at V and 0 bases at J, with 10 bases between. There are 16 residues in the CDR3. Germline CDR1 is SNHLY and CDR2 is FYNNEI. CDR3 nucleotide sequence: TGTGCCAGCAGTGGACAGCCCTACTCTGGGGCCAACGTCCTGACTTTC. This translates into CASSGQPYSGANVLTF.

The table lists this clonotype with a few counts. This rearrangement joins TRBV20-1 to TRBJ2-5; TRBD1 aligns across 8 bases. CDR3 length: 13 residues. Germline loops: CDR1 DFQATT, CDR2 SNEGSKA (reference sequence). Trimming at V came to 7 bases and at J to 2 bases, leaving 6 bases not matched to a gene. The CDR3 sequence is CSVSDRVQETQYF. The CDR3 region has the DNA TGCAGTGTCTCGGACAGGGTTCAAGAGACCCAGTACTTC.

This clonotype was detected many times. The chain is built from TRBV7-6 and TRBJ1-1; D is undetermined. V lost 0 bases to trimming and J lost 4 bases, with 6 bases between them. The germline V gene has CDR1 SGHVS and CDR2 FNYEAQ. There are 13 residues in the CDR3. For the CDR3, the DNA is TGTGCCAGCAGCTTAGCTCTGGGCACTGAAGCTTTCTTT. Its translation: CASSLALGTEAFF.

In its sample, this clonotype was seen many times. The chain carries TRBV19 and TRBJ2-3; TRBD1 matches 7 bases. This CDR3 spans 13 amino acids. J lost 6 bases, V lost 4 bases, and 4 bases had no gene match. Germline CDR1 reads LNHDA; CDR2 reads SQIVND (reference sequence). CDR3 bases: TGTGCCAGTAGTACCGGGACAGCGGATACGCAGTATTTT. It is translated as CASSTGTADTQYF.

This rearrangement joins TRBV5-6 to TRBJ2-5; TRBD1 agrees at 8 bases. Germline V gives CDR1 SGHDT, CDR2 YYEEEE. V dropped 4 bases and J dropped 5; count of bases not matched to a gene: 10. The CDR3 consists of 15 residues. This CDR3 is CASSVNRGDLETQYF. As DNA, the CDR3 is TGTGCCAGCAGCGTCAACAGGGGGGATTTGGAGACCCAGTACTTC.

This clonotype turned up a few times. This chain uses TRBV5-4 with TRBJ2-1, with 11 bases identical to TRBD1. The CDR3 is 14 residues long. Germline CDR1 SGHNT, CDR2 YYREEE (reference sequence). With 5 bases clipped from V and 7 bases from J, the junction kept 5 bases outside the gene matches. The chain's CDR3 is CASSGQGASNEQFF. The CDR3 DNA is TGTGCCAGCAGTGGACAGGGGGCTAGTAATGAGCAGTTCTTC.

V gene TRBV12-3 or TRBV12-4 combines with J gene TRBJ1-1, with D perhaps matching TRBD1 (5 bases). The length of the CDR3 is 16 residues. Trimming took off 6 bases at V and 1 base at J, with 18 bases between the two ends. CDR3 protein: CASSTSAGGGNTEAFF. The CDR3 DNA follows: TGTGCCAGCAGCACCTCGGCGGGCGGGGGGAACACTGAAGCTTTCTTT.

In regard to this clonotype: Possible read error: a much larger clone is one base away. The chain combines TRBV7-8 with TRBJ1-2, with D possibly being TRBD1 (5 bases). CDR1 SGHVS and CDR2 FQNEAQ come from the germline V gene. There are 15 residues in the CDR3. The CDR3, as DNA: TGTGCCAGCAGCCCCCGGGCCAGGGCGGACTATGGCTCCACCTTC. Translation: CASSPRARADYGSTF.

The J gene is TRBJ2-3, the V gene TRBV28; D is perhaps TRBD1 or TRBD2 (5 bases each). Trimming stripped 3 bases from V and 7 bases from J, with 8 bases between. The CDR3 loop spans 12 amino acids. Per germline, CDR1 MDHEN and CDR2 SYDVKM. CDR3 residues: CASSLWGHTQYF. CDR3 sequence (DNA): TGTGCCAGCAGTTTGTGGGGACATACGCAGTATTTT. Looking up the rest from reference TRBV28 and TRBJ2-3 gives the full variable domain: DVKVTQSSRYLVKRTGEKVFLECVQDMDHENMFWYRQDPGLGLRLIYFSYDVKMKEKGDIPEGYSVSREKKERFSLILESASTNQTSMYLCASSLWGHTQYFGPGTRLTVL.

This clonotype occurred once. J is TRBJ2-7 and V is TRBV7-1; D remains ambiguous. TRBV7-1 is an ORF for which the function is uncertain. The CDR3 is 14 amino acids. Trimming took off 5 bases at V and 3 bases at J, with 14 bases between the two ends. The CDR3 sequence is CASSGQSRGYEQYF. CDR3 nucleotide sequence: TGTGCCAGCAGCGGGCAAAGTAGAGGCTACGAGCAGTACTTC.

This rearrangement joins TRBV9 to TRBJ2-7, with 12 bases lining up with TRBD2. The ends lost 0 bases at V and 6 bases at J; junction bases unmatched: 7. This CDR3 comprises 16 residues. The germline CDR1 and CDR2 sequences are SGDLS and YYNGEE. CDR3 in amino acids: CASSVATSGSSREQYF. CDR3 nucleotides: TGTGCCAGCAGCGTAGCGACTAGCGGGAGCAGTCGCGAGCAGTACTTC.

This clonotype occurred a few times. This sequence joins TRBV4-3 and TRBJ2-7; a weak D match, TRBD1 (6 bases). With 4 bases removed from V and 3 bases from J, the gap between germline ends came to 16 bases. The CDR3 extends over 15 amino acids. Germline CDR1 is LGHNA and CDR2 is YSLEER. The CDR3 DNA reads TGCGCCAGCAGCCGTAAGCAGGGGTGGTACTACGAGCAGTACTTC. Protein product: CASSRKQGWYYEQYF.